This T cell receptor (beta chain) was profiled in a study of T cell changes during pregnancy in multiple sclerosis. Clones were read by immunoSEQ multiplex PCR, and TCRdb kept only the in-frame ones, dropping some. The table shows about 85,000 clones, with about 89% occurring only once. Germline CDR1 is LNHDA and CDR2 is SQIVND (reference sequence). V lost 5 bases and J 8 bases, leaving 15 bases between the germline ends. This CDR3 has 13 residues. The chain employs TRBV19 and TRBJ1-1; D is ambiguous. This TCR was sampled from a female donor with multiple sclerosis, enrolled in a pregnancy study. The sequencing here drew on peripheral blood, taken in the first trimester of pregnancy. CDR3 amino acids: CASSSRSATEAFF. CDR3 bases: TGTGCCAGTAGTTCACGTTCAGCGACCGAAGCTTTCTTT.